The entry below gives a single T cell receptor (beta chain) sequence along with its context. The data belong to a study of blood T cell repertoires in COVID-19. In the study overall: In each case, the material was cDNA or gDNA derived from T cells, B-cell-depleted T cells, or PBMCs.

This CDR3 comprises 14 residues. The V end was cut by 2 bases, the J end by 4 bases, with 9 bases between. Germline V gives CDR1 KGHSH, CDR2 LQKENI. Repertoires were generated with immunoSEQ multiplex PCR, while TCRdb's copy carries only in-frame clones and drops some. In the table there are around 220,000 clones, about 84% of which are singletons. The specimen sequenced was peripheral blood. This TCR derives from a woman aged 80 or over with COVID-19, enrolled during active disease. The chain links TRBV18 to TRBJ1-5; the D is unclear. The CDR3 protein is CASSPNSRNQPQHF. The CDR3 DNA is TGTGCCAGCTCACCAAACAGCAGAAATCAGCCCCAGCATTTT.